Listed here are 32 T cell receptor beta chains from one sample, sequenced in a study of blood T cell repertoires in COVID-19. Some clones are missing from TCRdb's copy, which holds only in-frame ones; the method was immunoSEQ multiplex PCR. The sample lists a few hundred thousand clones; 90% were seen once. The sequencing input was PBMCs or T cells enriched from blood (not recorded which). The receptors were gathered from a man aged 25 to 40 who had recovered from COVID-19.

This clone was seen just once. The genes are TRBV6-4 and TRBJ2-7, with D possibly being TRBD2 (6 bases). There are 14 residues in the CDR3. V dropped 5 bases and J dropped 6 bases, with 17 bases sitting between them. The germline V gene encodes CDR1 MRHNA and CDR2 SNTAGT. This CDR3 reads CASSPSGEAGEQYF. The CDR3 DNA follows: TGTGCCAGCAGTCCCTCGGGGGAGGCAGGCGAGCAGTACTTC.

The gene calls are TRBV4-1 and TRBJ2-5; TRBD2 matches 8 bases. Germline assignment: CDR1 MGHRA and CDR2 YSYEKL. There are 16 residues in the CDR3. With V trimmed by 6 bases and J by 4 bases, 13 bases remained unmatched. The CDR3 DNA reads TGCGCCAGCAGTCGTTTTCGGGAGGGCCTGGGAGAGACCCAGTACTTC. Amino acid sequence: CASSRFREGLGETQYF.

This clone was detected once. The J gene is TRBJ2-3, the V gene TRBV6-2 or TRBV6-3; weak D call: TRBD2 (7 bases). The CDR3 is 16 residues long. V lost 1 base, J lost 5 bases, and 16 bases lay in between. Germline assignment: CDR1 MNHEY and CDR2 SVGEGT. The CDR3 sequence is CASSYFGGGPGDTQYF. CDR3 nucleotide sequence: TGTGCCAGCAGTTACTTTGGGGGGGGGCCGGGAGATACGCAGTATTTT.

The chain recombines TRBV19 with TRBJ2-3, with D maybe TRBD2 (7 bases). Germline CDR1 is LNHDA and CDR2 is SQIVND (reference sequence). Trimming removed 3 bases at V and 3 bases at J, with 16 bases between. The CDR3 is made up of 16 amino acids. Here the CDR3 reads CASSIMRGGPTDTQYF. CDR3 coding DNA: TGTGCCAGTAGTATCATGAGGGGGGGACCGACAGATACGCAGTATTTT.

This clone was observed once. This chain uses TRBV7-2 with TRBJ2-1; D is undetermined. Germline V gives CDR1 SGHTA, CDR2 FQGNSA. The V and J ends lost 5 bases and 2 bases respectively, with 16 bases between them. The CDR3 sequence is 16 residues long. The DNA of the CDR3 is TGTGCCAGCAGCCCCGGGTGGCCAAGACCCTACAATGAGCAGTTCTTC. This translates into CASSPGWPRPYNEQFF.

V usage is TRBV5-1 and J usage is TRBJ2-6; D is ambiguous. V was cut by 0 bases and J by 0 bases, with 10 bases left in between. This CDR3 has 17 residues. Germline loops: CDR1 SGHRS, CDR2 YFSETQ. The CDR3 DNA is TGCGCCAGCAGCTTGGACTTGTCGGGCTCTGGGGCCAACGTCCTGACTTTC. Amino acids: CASSLDLSGSGANVLTF. Combining the CDR3 with reference TRBV5-1 and TRBJ2-6 gives the whole variable domain KAGVTQTPRYLIKTRGQQVTLSCSPISGHRSVSWYQQTPGQGLQFLFEYFSETQRNKGNFPGRFSGRQFSNSRSEMNVSTLELGDSALYLCASSLDLSGSGANVLTFGAGSRLTVL.

This clone has just a few counts. V usage is TRBV12-5 and J usage is TRBJ1-5; 7 positions match TRBD1. Per the germline V gene, CDR1 is LGHNT and CDR2 is FRNRAP. The CDR3 consists of 18 residues. With 6 bases clipped from V and 5 bases from J, the junction kept 19 bases outside the gene matches. CDR3 in amino acids: CASGEPTGWGALDQPQHF. The CDR3 nucleotides read TGTGCTAGTGGCGAACCGACAGGGTGGGGTGCTTTAGATCAGCCCCAGCATTTT.

This chain joins TRBV28 and TRBJ2-7, with 12 nucleotides matching TRBD1. The CDR3 is 16 amino acids. CDR1 and CDR2 (germline): MDHEN, SYDVKM. With V trimmed by 6 bases and J by 4 bases, 10 bases remained unmatched. Here the CDR3 reads CASSTGTGGADYEQYF. CDR3 coding DNA: TGTGCCAGCAGCACCGGGACAGGGGGCGCAGATTACGAGCAGTACTTC.

The chain links TRBV3-1 (or the pseudogene TRBV3-2) to TRBJ1-5; D ambiguous. Trimming cost V 1 base and J 0 bases, with 4 bases left between them. The CDR3 is made up of 14 amino acids. Looked up from germline, CDR1 is LGHDT and CDR2 is YNNKEL (reference sequence). DNA of the CDR3: TGTGCCAGCAGCCAAGCCAGTAGCAATCAGCCCCAGCATTTT. Translated: CASSQASSNQPQHF.

V and J are TRBV30 and TRBJ1-4; the D gene is possibly TRBD1 (5 bases). V was cut by 2 bases and J by 7 bases, with 14 bases left in between. The CDR3 runs to 14 residues. CDR1 GTSNPN and CDR2 SVGIG come from the germline V gene (reference sequence). In DNA form, the CDR3 reads TGTGCCTGGAGTCCCGGGGGAGAGGGTGAAAAACTGTTTTTT. Its translation: CAWSPGGEGEKLFF.

This rearrangement joins TRBV7-2 to TRBJ2-5, with unresolved D. This CDR3 contains 13 residues. CDR1 SGHTA and CDR2 FQGNSA come from the germline V gene. Trimming shortened V by 4 bases and J by 5 bases, and 11 bases separated the two germline ends. CDR3 bases: TGTGCCAGCAGCTCTCAGACACGCGAGACCCAGTACTTC. Protein sequence: CASSSQTRETQYF.

The chain is built from TRBV5-5 and TRBJ2-3; TRBD2 aligns across 12 bases. CDR3 length equals 16 residues. CDR1 and CDR2 (germline): SGHKS, YYEKEE (reference sequence). V was pared by 2 bases and J by 4 bases, with 5 bases of the junction left unmatched. This CDR3 reads CASSFRLAGEPDTQYF. DNA for the CDR3: TGTGCCAGCAGCTTCAGACTAGCGGGAGAGCCAGATACGCAGTATTTT.

The V gene is TRBV6-5, the J gene TRBJ2-7; 13 positions match TRBD2. The ends lost 6 bases at V and 2 bases at J; junction bases unmatched: 1. Germline CDR1 MNHEY, CDR2 SVGAGI. This CDR3 region has 14 residues. In DNA, the CDR3 is TGTGCCAGCAGCGGACTAGCGGGAGCCTACGAGCAGTACTTC. Amino acids: CASSGLAGAYEQYF.

The chain combines TRBV28 with TRBJ2-1; 9 bases align to TRBD2. This CDR3 contains 15 residues. CDR1 is MDHEN and CDR2 is SYDVKM in the germline V gene. V dropped 6 bases and J dropped 7; count of bases not matched to a gene: 10. As DNA, the CDR3 is TGTGCCAGCAGCAATAGCGGGAGCTACGGTAATGAGCAGTTCTTC. This encodes CASSNSGSYGNEQFF. Based on the CDR3 plus reference TRBV28 and TRBJ2-1, the full variable domain is DVKVTQSSRYLVKRTGEKVFLECVQDMDHENMFWYRQDPGLGLRLIYFSYDVKMKEKGDIPEGYSVSREKKERFSLILESASTNQTSMYLCASSNSGSYGNEQFFGPGTRLTVL.

The genes are TRBV7-9 and TRBJ2-2; 8 nucleotides line up with TRBD1. This CDR3 contains 16 residues. V dropped 5 bases and J dropped 6; count of bases not matched to a gene: 11. CDR1 SEHNR and CDR2 FQNEAQ come from the germline V gene (reference sequence). Written as DNA, the CDR3 is TGTGCCAGCAGCCCGACAGGGGCCGTAGGTTCCGGGGAGCTGTTTTTT. Translation: CASSPTGAVGSGELFF. The full variable domain, its missing parts supplied by reference TRBV7-9 and TRBJ2-2, is DTGVSQNPRHKITKRGQNVTFRCDPISEHNRLYWYRQTLGQGPEFLTYFQNEAQLEKSRLLSDRFSAERPKGSFSTLEIQRTEQGDSAMYLCASSPTGAVGSGELFFGEGSRLTVL.

This sequence joins TRBV9 and TRBJ2-5, with D unclear. The germline V and J ends were trimmed by 0 bases and 6 bases, with 9 bases remaining between them. The CDR3 is 13 amino acids. Germline CDR1 and CDR2: SGDLS and YYNGEE. This chain's CDR3 is CASSVETEQTQYF. The CDR3 DNA reads TGTGCCAGCAGCGTAGAGACTGAGCAGACCCAGTACTTC.

The rearrangement links TRBV2 to TRBJ2-7; D possibly corresponds to TRBD1 (6 bases). Trimming cost V 2 bases and J 2 bases, with 7 bases left between them. CDR1 is SNHLY, CDR2 FYNNEI, per germline. The CDR3 covers 13 residues. CDR3 in DNA: TGTGCCAGCAGTGAACAGGGGCCCTACGAGCAGTACTTC. Its translation is CASSEQGPYEQYF.

Written as DNA, the CDR3 is TGTGCCAGCAGTTTCAGTGGAGATACGCAGTATTTT. Protein product: CASSFSGDTQYF. This sequence joins TRBV12-3 or TRBV12-4 and TRBJ2-3; the D is unclear. This CDR3 is 12 amino acids long. Between the trimmed V and J ends, which lost 3 bases and 5 bases, there was a span of 6 bases.

The chain has TRBV7-6 and TRBJ1-5, with 7 nucleotides matching TRBD1. Germline CDR1 SGHVS, CDR2 FNYEAQ. V shed 5 bases and J 5 bases; nucleotides not matched to a gene: 9. The CDR3 sequence is 15 residues long. The CDR3 nucleotides read TGTGCCAGCAGCCCGAACAGGGGAGTGGATCAGCCCCAGCATTTT. This sequence encodes CASSPNRGVDQPQHF.

The chain carries TRBV3-1 (or the pseudogene TRBV3-2) and TRBJ1-5, with 7 bases matching TRBD1. The germline gives CDR1 LGHDT, CDR2 YNNKEL (reference sequence). V shed 1 base, J shed 2 bases, and the junction held 17 bases outside the gene matches. The CDR3 is 20 residues long. The CDR3 loop is CASSQGKEGGVGGGNQPQHF. CDR3 DNA: TGTGCCAGCAGCCAAGGAAAAGAGGGAGGTGTAGGGGGCGGCAATCAGCCCCAGCATTTT.

The rearrangement uses TRBV3-1 (or the pseudogene TRBV3-2) and TRBJ1-5; possibly TRBD1 for D (6 bases). The CDR3 contains 17 residues. V lost 0 bases to trimming and J lost 0 bases, with 12 bases between them. From germline, CDR1 is LGHDT and CDR2 YNNKEL (reference sequence). DNA for the CDR3: TGTGCCAGCAGCCAAGAGACCGGGACACCTAGCAATCAGCCCCAGCATTTT. Protein product: CASSQETGTPSNQPQHF.

This chain links TRBV7-2 with TRBJ2-1; 11 bases line up with TRBD2. This CDR3 spans 19 amino acids. V shed 1 base and J 0 bases; nucleotides not matched to a gene: 8. Germline V lookup: CDR1 SGHTA, CDR2 FQGNSA. CDR3 sequence (DNA): TGTGCCAGCAGCTTAGTTAGGACTAGCGGGCGTAGCTCCTACAATGAGCAGTTCTTC. This sequence encodes CASSLVRTSGRSSYNEQFF.

The chain carries TRBV7-6 and TRBJ2-7, with D possibly matching TRBD1 (5 bases). Germline CDR1 and CDR2: SGHVS and FNYEAQ. Trimming took off 0 bases at V and 0 bases at J, with 12 bases between the two ends. The CDR3 sequence is 16 residues long. The CDR3 here is CASSLAPQGSSYEQYF. The CDR3 DNA reads TGTGCCAGCAGCTTAGCCCCTCAGGGAAGCTCCTACGAGCAGTACTTC.

The rearrangement joins TRBV6-6 to TRBJ1-1, with 8 bases that match TRBD1. The CDR3 covers 16 residues. CDR1 is MNHNY and CDR2 is SVGAGI in the germline V gene (reference sequence). V gave up 2 bases and J gave up 0 bases; unmatched junction bases: 5. CDR3 sequence: CASSYPRDRLNTEAFF. In nucleotides, the CDR3 is TGTGCCAGCAGTTACCCCCGGGACAGGCTGAACACTGAAGCTTTCTTT.

The gene calls are TRBV2 and TRBJ2-3; D is unclear. The CDR3 sequence is 15 residues long. V lost 9 bases, J lost 0 bases, and 16 bases lay in between. Germline V CDR1 and CDR2: SNHLY, FYNNEI. CDR3 amino acids: CASRSRMRSTDTQYF. CDR3 nucleotides: TGTGCCAGTAGGAGCCGGATGCGTAGCACAGATACGCAGTATTTT.

The chain uses TRBV18 and TRBJ1-4; tentatively, D is TRBD1 (6 bases). The CDR3 covers 15 residues. Germline lookup yields CDR1 KGHSH and CDR2 LQKENI. V was cut by 3 bases and J by 7 bases, with 15 bases left in between. CDR3 bases: TGTGCCAGCTCACCCCCGGAAGGGGGTGCTGAAAAACTGTTTTTT. Its protein product is CASSPPEGGAEKLFF. Supplemented by reference TRBV18 and TRBJ1-4, the full variable domain reads NAGVMQNPRHLVRRRGQEARLRCSPMKGHSHVYWYRQLPEEGLKFMVYLQKENIIDESGMPKERFSAEFPKEGPSILRIQQVVRGDSAAYFCASSPPEGGAEKLFFGSGTQLSVL.

This clone showed up just a few times. This chain's CDR3 is CASSSMTSKSSYEQYF. In DNA, the CDR3 is TGTGCCAGTAGTTCGATGACTAGCAAGAGCTCCTACGAGCAGTACTTC. V and J are TRBV19 and TRBJ2-7; TRBD2 matches at 7 bases. The CDR3 totals 16 residues. Unmatched junction bases numbered 10, after V lost 5 bases and J lost 0 bases. Germline V CDR1 and CDR2: LNHDA, SQIVND (reference sequence).

The chain uses TRBV4-1 and TRBJ2-7; the match to TRBD2 covers 10 bases. J gave up 3 bases and V 1 base, and 6 bases lay outside the gene matches. The germline gives CDR1 MGHRA, CDR2 YSYEKL. CDR3 length equals 16 residues. Here the CDR3 DNA reads TGCGCCAGCAGCCAAGTAAAACTAGCGGGGTTCTACGAGCAGTACTTC. Protein sequence: CASSQVKLAGFYEQYF.

The genes are TRBV6-5 and TRBJ2-1, with 7 bases fitting TRBD1. This CDR3 contains 14 residues. Per germline, CDR1 MNHEY and CDR2 SVGAGI. The V and J ends lost 6 bases and 9 bases, in that order; junction bases with no gene match: 11. CDR3 residues: CASSTNLQGTEQFF. DNA of the CDR3: TGTGCCAGCAGCACGAACCTACAGGGGACTGAGCAGTTCTTC.

The genes are TRBV7-9 and TRBJ2-1, with TRBD2 matching over 13 bases. The germline V gene encodes CDR1 SEHNR and CDR2 FQNEAQ (reference sequence). V shed 5 bases and J 8 bases; nucleotides not matched to a gene: 6. The length of the CDR3 is 15 residues. This CDR3 is CASSRLAGGGDEQFF. CDR3 sequence (DNA): TGTGCCAGCAGCCGACTAGCGGGAGGAGGGGATGAGCAGTTCTTC.

This CDR3 reads CASSQEGQGPYEQYF. Here the CDR3 DNA reads TGCGCCAGCAGCCAAGAGGGACAGGGCCCCTACGAGCAGTACTTC. The V gene is TRBV4-1, the J gene TRBJ2-7, with 9 bases aligning to TRBD1. V was pared by 0 bases and J by 2 bases, with 2 bases of the junction left unmatched. This CDR3 contains 15 residues. Germline CDR1 reads MGHRA; CDR2 reads YSYEKL.

V and J are TRBV9 and TRBJ2-5; D perhaps matches TRBD1 (6 bases). Germline assignment: CDR1 SGDLS and CDR2 YYNGEE. This CDR3 is 15 amino acids long. V was trimmed by 0 bases and J by 1 base, leaving 10 bases between them. In nucleotides, the CDR3 is TGTGCCAGCAGCGTAGTCGACAGGCCCCAAGAGACCCAGTACTTC. Translation: CASSVVDRPQETQYF. The whole variable domain, filled in from reference TRBV9 and TRBJ2-5, reads DSGVTQTPKHLITATGQRVTLRCSPRSGDLSVYWYQQSLDQGLQFLIQYYNGEERAKGNILERFSAQQFPDLHSELNLSSLELGDSALYFCASSVVDRPQETQYFGPGTRLLVL.